This T cell receptor (beta chain) was documented in a study of long-term antiretroviral therapy in people with HIV. Study-wide results and limits: Clonotypes expanded prior to ART showed repertoire dominance at all sampled time points. Collection of the blood, which took place between the mid-2000s and the late 2010s, possibly occurred under older ART regimens. Upon ART, diversity increased but remained lower than transplant donor controls.

Germline V CDR1 and CDR2: LGHNA, YSLEER. This CDR3 region has 15 residues. Trimming removed 4 bases at V and 3 bases at J, with 13 bases between. On this clone: Its target is not known.

Going into DNA extraction, samples held roughly 0.85-11 million cryopreserved PBMC. An immunoSEQ assay, version v3.0, was performed at survey level. The method was immunoSEQ multiplex PCR; TCRdb's version includes in-frame clones alone and lacks a portion of them. The sample has more than 20,000 clones; 84% are singletons. The specimen was unsorted PBMCs, collected 1.9 years after starting antiretroviral therapy. J is TRBJ2-1 and V is TRBV4-3; D might be TRBD1 (5 bases). The origin of this receptor is a woman aged 45-65 years with HIV. CDR3 nucleotides: TGCGCCAGCAGCCCGGGTAGTACAGGCTACAATGAGCAGTTCTTC. The encoded protein is CASSPGSTGYNEQFF.